Each of the 20 T cell receptor beta chains below was sequenced from the same sample in a study of human T cells and chemical hapten exposure. MiXCR was run by TCRdb on the RACE reads, yielding one entry per CDR3 protein. Of approximately 79,000 distinct CDR3 sequences listed, about 8.6% are singletons. Stated time point: healthy volunteer bleed at 6 weeks. Total RNA extraction was carried out from unfractionated whole blood. Source material: whole blood. These receptors came from a male donor in good health. Some clones in this sample may be carry-over from other donors' samples.

This clonotype was seen only a few times. This chain links TRBV5-1 with TRBJ1-4; 9 bases align to TRBD1. Germline-derived CDR1 and CDR2 are SGHRS and YFSETQ. This CDR3 comprises 15 residues. After removal of 4 bases from V and 7 bases from J, the junction contained 8 bases not matched to a gene. The chain's CDR3 is CASSPGQGRGEKLFF. DNA for the CDR3: TGCGCCAGCAGCCCAGGACAGGGGAGAGGTGAAAAACTGTTTTTT.

This clonotype was observed many times. The gene calls are TRBV9 and TRBJ2-3; D might be TRBD2 (6 bases). Trimming removed 0 bases at V and 2 bases at J, with 13 bases between. Germline CDR1 reads SGDLS; CDR2 reads YYNGEE. CDR3 length: 16 residues. CDR3 amino acids: CASSVATSSYTDTQYF. The DNA for the CDR3 is TGTGCCAGCAGCGTAGCCACTAGCAGCTACACAGATACGCAGTATTTT. Using reference TRBV9 and TRBJ2-3 for the parts outside the CDR3, the full variable domain is DSGVTQTPKHLITATGQRVTLRCSPRSGDLSVYWYQQSLDQGLQFLIQYYNGEERAKGNILERFSAQQFPDLHSELNLSSLELGDSALYFCASSVATSSYTDTQYFGPGTRLTVL.

This clonotype was found a few times. The chain has TRBV5-1 and TRBJ1-3, with a possible D match to TRBD1 (5 bases). The germline V gene has CDR1 SGHRS and CDR2 YFSETQ. CDR3 length: 16 residues. Trimming left V 4 bases short and J 0 bases short, with 14 bases between. The CDR3 sequence is CASSPGGTDSGNTIYF. The CDR3, as DNA: TGCGCCAGCAGCCCGGGAGGGACGGACTCTGGAAACACCATATATTTT.

V gene TRBV5-4 combines with J gene TRBJ2-1; 9 bases are a match to TRBD1. This CDR3 contains 13 residues. CDR1 is SGHNT, CDR2 YYREEE, per germline (reference sequence). V was clipped by 4 bases and J by 7 bases; unmatched bases: 3. CDR3 sequence reads: CASSLGQGNEQFF. The CDR3 nucleotides are TGTGCCAGCAGCCTAGGACAGGGGAATGAGCAGTTCTTC.

The genes are TRBV5-4 and TRBJ1-2; no reliable D call. The CDR3 has 14 amino acids. Looked up from germline, CDR1 is SGHNT and CDR2 is YYREEE (reference sequence). Trimming took 2 bases from V and 2 from J, leaving 10 bases between them. The CDR3 DNA sequence: TGTGCCAGCAGCTTTGCTAGACGAAACTATGGCTACACCTTC. Translation: CASSFARRNYGYTF. Based on the CDR3 plus reference TRBV5-4 and TRBJ1-2, the full variable domain is ETGVTQSPTHLIKTRGQQVTLRCSSQSGHNTVSWYQQALGQGPQFIFQYYREEENGRGNFPPRFSGLQFPNYSSELNVNALELDDSALYLCASSFARRNYGYTFGSGTRLTVV.

In regard to this clonotype: A clone one base away is much larger, so this may be a read error. The CDR3 bases are TGTACCAGCAGCGCGGGGGGGCGCGAGCAGTACTTC. Translation gives CTSSAGGREQYF. This chain joins TRBV9 and TRBJ2-7; the match to TRBD2 covers 9 bases. CDR1 is SGDLS, CDR2 YYNGEE, per germline. CDR3 length equals 12 residues. Using reference TRBV9 and TRBJ2-7 for the parts outside the CDR3, the full variable domain is DSGVTQTPKHLITATGQRVTLRCSPRSGDLSVYWYQQSLDQGLQFLIQYYNGEERAKGNILERFSAQQFPDLHSELNLSSLELGDSALYFCTSSAGGREQYFGPGTRLTVT.

As DNA, the CDR3 is TGTGCCAGCAGCTCACACCGGGACAGGGCTTACAATGAGCAGTTCTTC. It translates to CASSSHRDRAYNEQFF. The rearrangement uses TRBV11-2 and TRBJ2-1, with TRBD1 identical over 9 bases. Germline V CDR1 and CDR2: SGHAT, FQNNGV. CDR3 length: 16 residues. V trimming: 4 bases; J trimming: 4 bases; junction bases outside the gene matches: 8.

This clonotype was seen a few times. The V call is TRBV29-1, the J call TRBJ2-5; D is perhaps TRBD2 (6 bases). Germline CDR1 and CDR2: SQVTM and ANQGSEA. The CDR3 runs to 15 residues. The V and J ends lost 2 bases and 2 bases respectively, with 15 bases between them. The CDR3 sequence is CSVETHGLKQETQYF. The CDR3 DNA is TGCAGCGTTGAAACCCATGGACTAAAACAAGAGACCCAGTACTTC.

The chain couples TRBV29-1 to TRBJ2-4, with D possibly TRBD1 on 5 matching bases. This CDR3 has 15 amino acids. Trimming pared 0 bases from V and 2 bases from J, leaving 11 bases between. CDR1 and CDR2 (germline): SQVTM, ANQGSEA. CDR3 sequence reads: CSVEDRQGSKNIQYF. In DNA form, the CDR3 reads TGCAGCGTTGAAGATCGGCAGGGCTCCAAAAACATTCAGTACTTC.

V gene TRBV18 combines with J gene TRBJ2-2; no clear D gene. Germline CDR1 reads KGHSH; CDR2 reads LQKENI. V lost 3 bases and J lost 0, with 11 bases in between. This CDR3 spans 16 amino acids. In nucleotides, the CDR3 is TGTGCCAGCTCACCGAAGGCCCCAGCGAACACCGGGGAGCTGTTTTTT. Translation gives CASSPKAPANTGELFF.

This clonotype was counted only a few times. The chain is built from TRBV15 and TRBJ2-6, with a tentative D call TRBD1 (6 bases). Germline CDR1 is LNHNV and CDR2 is YYDKDF (reference sequence). This CDR3 contains 16 residues. With 4 bases removed from V and 2 bases from J, the gap between germline ends came to 12 bases. Here the CDR3 DNA reads TGTGCCACCAGCATCCGAGGGGGTACTGGGGCCAACGTCCTGACTTTC. The encoded protein is CATSIRGGTGANVLTF. Full variable domain (rest looked up from reference TRBV15 and TRBJ2-6): DAMVIQNPRYQVTQFGKPVTLSCSQTLNHNVMYWYQQKSSQAPKLLFHYYDKDFNNEADTPDNFQSRRPNTSFCFLDIRSPGLGDTAMYLCATSIRGGTGANVLTFGAGSRLTVL.

The chain combines TRBV5-1 with TRBJ2-1; a possible D gene is TRBD2 (6 bases). CDR1 SGHRS and CDR2 YFSETQ come from the germline V gene. The CDR3 is 17 amino acids. Trimming left V 4 bases short and J 1 base short, with 18 bases between. The CDR3 DNA follows: TGCGCCAGCAGCGCTGGGGCGGGATTCGGGTCCTACAATGAGCAGTTCTTC. It translates to CASSAGAGFGSYNEQFF.

The V and J genes are TRBV21-1 and TRBJ2-7; the table's D call of TRBD1 was not tested on the DNA. TRBV21-1 has pseudogene status. The CDR3 length is 15 residues. CDR3 in DNA: TGTGCCAGCAGCCCTGGGCCCGGGGGGGATCACGAGCAGTACTTC. Its protein is CASSPGPGGDHEQYF.

This clonotype has just a few counts. CDR3 bases: TGTGCCAGCACCCCGACTATGGACAGTGGCACAGATACGCAGTATTTT. This gives the protein CASTPTMDSGTDTQYF. The rearrangement uses TRBV12-3 or TRBV12-4 and TRBJ2-3, with a weak D call TRBD1 (6 bases). Trimming removed 7 bases at V and 1 base at J, with 18 bases between. The CDR3 has 16 residues.

Ten or more counts support this clonotype. V is TRBV4-2 and J is TRBJ1-1, with D uncertain. The germline V and J ends were trimmed by 0 bases and 0 bases, with 11 bases remaining between them. Germline V gives CDR1 LGHNA, CDR2 YNFKEQ. The CDR3 covers 16 residues. The CDR3, as DNA: TGTGCCAGCAGCCAAGAAGGAAAACAGTTGAACACTGAAGCTTTCTTT. Amino acids: CASSQEGKQLNTEAFF.

This clonotype has ten or more counts. This sequence joins TRBV6-6 and TRBJ1-5, with D unclear. The germline V gene encodes CDR1 MNHNY and CDR2 SVGAGI (reference sequence). V lost 2 bases, J lost 7 bases, and 18 bases lay in between. The CDR3 contains 16 residues. DNA for the CDR3: TGTGCCAGCAGTTACACCCTAGGATTGTGGACCCAGCCCCAGCATTTT. Translated: CASSYTLGLWTQPQHF.

This clonotype was picked up many times. This chain joins TRBV5-1 and TRBJ2-3; no firm D call. Germline assignment: CDR1 SGHRS and CDR2 YFSETQ. The CDR3 length is 14 residues. The germline V and J ends were trimmed by 5 bases and 0 bases, with 10 bases remaining between them. CDR3 sequence: CASRTGTSTDTQYF. The CDR3 region has the DNA TGCGCCAGCAGGACGGGTACTAGCACAGATACGCAGTATTTT. Using reference TRBV5-1 and TRBJ2-3 for the parts outside the CDR3, the full variable domain is KAGVTQTPRYLIKTRGQQVTLSCSPISGHRSVSWYQQTPGQGLQFLFEYFSETQRNKGNFPGRFSGRQFSNSRSEMNVSTLELGDSALYLCASRTGTSTDTQYFGPGTRLTVL.

This clonotype was seen more than once but under ten times. The genes are TRBV6-2 or TRBV6-3 and TRBJ1-1; no definite D call. CDR1 MNHEY and CDR2 SVGEGT come from the germline V gene. The CDR3 has 14 residues. Trimming pared 5 bases from V and 4 bases from J, leaving 14 bases between. CDR3 bases: TGTGCCAGCAGTGGAAACTCGTGGAGCACTGAAGCTTTCTTT. Protein sequence: CASSGNSWSTEAFF.

The sample holds a few counts of this clonotype. This sequence joins TRBV6-2 or TRBV6-3 and TRBJ2-6; 8 bases are shared with TRBD1. The V segment lost 6 bases and the J segment 0 bases; nucleotides outside the gene matches: 4. CDR3 length equals 16 residues. Germline V gene data show CDR1 as MNHEY and CDR2 as SVGEGT. CDR3 residues: CASSWTGYSGANVLTF. Here the CDR3 DNA reads TGTGCCAGCAGCTGGACAGGGTACTCTGGGGCCAACGTCCTGACTTTC.

This clonotype showed up just a few times. This chain connects TRBV20-1 to TRBJ2-3; 7 bases are shared with TRBD1. The germline CDR1 and CDR2 sequences are DFQATT and SNEGSKA (reference sequence). Trimming cost V 3 bases and J 3 bases; bases outside gene matches: 18. This CDR3 contains 18 residues. In DNA, the CDR3 is TGCAGTGCTAGTAGCCCAGGGGGTGGGATTACGATTACAGATACGCAGTATTTT. Translation gives CSASSPGGGITITDTQYF.